This T cell receptor (beta chain) stems from a study of cytomegalovirus exposure and HLA in healthy donors. On this clone itself: As yet, its antigen is unknown.

Study-level findings and limits: Analysis was carried out at a later point, and it linked a missense DCLRE1C variant to TCR beta V- and J-gene trimming. The authors enumerated under 200 TCR beta chains as linked to cytomegalovirus. A highly shared variant cluster was judged a likely technical artifact. A prior analysis recorded that most TCR beta V segments were productive about 87% or about 30% of the time.

This CDR3 contains 16 residues. V gave up 1 base and J gave up 6 bases, with 17 bases separating them. Germline V CDR1 and CDR2: SGHNT, YYREEE (reference sequence). Primers included in the PCR were 60 Vbeta and 13 Jbeta primers. Clones were sequenced by immunoSEQ multiplex PCR, and TCRdb holds only the in-frame ones, with some missing. Of about 130,000 clones in the sample, 79% were seen once. This chain connects TRBV5-4 to TRBJ2-1, with D possibly matching TRBD2 (5 bases). Specimen: PBMCs. The clonotype was recovered from a man aged 35 to 55 in good health and CMV-seropositive. CDR3: CASSLQLGVAGNEQFF. Here the CDR3 DNA reads TGTGCCAGCAGCTTGCAATTGGGAGTTGCGGGCAATGAGCAGTTCTTC.